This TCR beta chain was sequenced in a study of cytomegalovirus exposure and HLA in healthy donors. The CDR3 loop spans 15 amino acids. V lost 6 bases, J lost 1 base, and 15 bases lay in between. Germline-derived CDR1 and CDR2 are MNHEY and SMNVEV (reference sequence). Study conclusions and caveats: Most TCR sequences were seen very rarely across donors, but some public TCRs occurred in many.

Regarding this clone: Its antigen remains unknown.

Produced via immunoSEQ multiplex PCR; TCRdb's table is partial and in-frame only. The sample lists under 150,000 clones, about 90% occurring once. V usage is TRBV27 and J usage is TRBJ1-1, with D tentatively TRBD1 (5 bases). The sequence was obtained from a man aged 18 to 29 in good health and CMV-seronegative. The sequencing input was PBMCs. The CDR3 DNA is TGTGCCAGCAGCATCCCGGGACTCTCGAACACTGAAGCTTTCTTT. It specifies CASSIPGLSNTEAFF.